The 30 T cell receptor beta chains presented below share a single source sample, sequenced in a study of cytomegalovirus exposure and HLA in healthy donors. PCR employed 60 Vbeta and 13 Jbeta primers. Repertoires were generated with immunoSEQ multiplex PCR, while TCRdb's copy carries only in-frame clones and drops some. The sample has roughly 240,000 clones, 82% seen once. The sequencing sample was made of PBMCs. These receptors were obtained from a middle-aged woman in good health and CMV-seropositive.

V usage is TRBV10-1 and J usage is TRBJ2-3, with 8 bases matching TRBD1. V trimming: 4 bases; J trimming: 7 bases; junction bases outside the gene matches: 13. The CDR3 contains 16 residues. The germline V gene encodes CDR1 WNHNN and CDR2 SYGVQD (reference sequence). The CDR3 region is CASSGGRGQGENTQYF. As DNA, the CDR3 is TGCGCCAGCAGTGGCGGTCGTGGACAGGGAGAAAATACGCAGTATTTT.

This chain joins TRBV2 and TRBJ1-2; unclear D gene. Trimming removed 4 bases at V and 4 bases at J, with 4 bases between. Looked up from germline, CDR1 is SNHLY and CDR2 is FYNNEI. This CDR3 contains 11 residues. In nucleotides, the CDR3 is TGTGCCAGCAGTGCGGTCTATGGCTACACCTTC. Translating it yields CASSAVYGYTF.

The rearrangement uses TRBV7-2 and TRBJ2-7, with 7 bases lining up with TRBD1. With 1 base clipped from V and 7 bases from J, the junction kept 10 bases outside the gene matches. Looked up from germline, CDR1 is SGHTA and CDR2 is FQGNSA. The CDR3 runs 15 residues. In nucleotides, the CDR3 is TGTGCCAGCAGCTTAGGAGGGGGCCCAACTAGGGAGCAGTACTTC. This translates into CASSLGGGPTREQYF.

The rearrangement links TRBV10-3 to TRBJ2-5, with 10 positions matching TRBD2. The CDR3 contains 15 residues. Trimming at V came to 7 bases and at J to 5 bases, leaving 10 bases not matched to a gene. The germline V gene encodes CDR1 ENHRY and CDR2 SYGVKD. CDR3 DNA: TGTGCCATCAATCCCAGCGGGGGGGCCGGTGAGACCCAGTACTTC. It yields the protein CAINPSGGAGETQYF.

V usage is TRBV4-3 and J usage is TRBJ2-6; D is undetermined. The CDR3 loop spans 15 amino acids. Germline-derived CDR1 and CDR2 are LGHNA and YSLEER. Trimming shortened V by 4 bases and J by 0 bases, and 7 bases separated the two germline ends. The chain's CDR3 is CASSPQYSGANVLTF. In DNA form, the CDR3 reads TGCGCCAGCAGCCCACAGTACTCTGGGGCCAACGTCCTGACTTTC.

This rearrangement joins TRBV15 to TRBJ1-5, with D possibly being TRBD1 (5 bases). The CDR3 runs to 14 residues. Per the germline V gene, CDR1 is LNHNV and CDR2 is YYDKDF (reference sequence). V was pared by 0 bases and J by 8 bases, with 11 bases between. CDR3 DNA sequence: TGTGCCACCAGCAGAGATCCAGGGCCGGAGCCCCAGCATTTT. This translates into CATSRDPGPEPQHF.

J is TRBJ1-2 and V is TRBV19; D is possibly TRBD1 (5 bases). CDR1 and CDR2 from the germline V gene are LNHDA and SQIVND (reference sequence). This CDR3 region has 15 residues. The ends were cut back, 4 bases at V and 1 base at J, with 13 bases in the middle. DNA for the CDR3: TGTGCCAGTAGTAGAGACGGACAATTTAACTATGGCTACACCTTC. It translates to CASSRDGQFNYGYTF.

The rearrangement links TRBV6-5 to TRBJ1-4; maybe TRBD1 (6 bases). In germline, CDR1 is MNHEY, CDR2 SVGAGI. This CDR3 has 15 residues. V was trimmed by 6 bases and J by 0 bases, leaving 11 bases between them. CDR3 amino acids: CASRIRQATNEKLFF. The CDR3 DNA reads TGTGCCAGCAGGATCCGACAGGCAACTAATGAAAAACTGTTTTTT.

In its sample, this clone was seen once. This rearrangement joins TRBV10-3 to TRBJ2-7, with D perhaps matching TRBD2 (7 bases). The V gene's germline CDR1 is ENHRY and CDR2 SYGVKD. The CDR3 loop spans 16 amino acids. Trimming shortened V by 5 bases and J by 7 bases, and 24 bases separated the two germline ends. The CDR3: CAISTWGGAQEREQYF. The CDR3 DNA follows: TGTGCCATCAGTACTTGGGGGGGGGCGCAGGAAAGGGAGCAGTACTTC.

The V and J genes are TRBV7-8 and TRBJ2-1; 13 bases are shared with TRBD2. The ends lost 5 bases at V and 0 bases at J; junction bases unmatched: 16. CDR3 length equals 21 residues. CDR1 SGHVS and CDR2 FQNEAQ come from the germline V gene. CDR3 bases: TGTGCCAGCAGCGACACTACTTCGGGACTAGCGGGACATCGCTCCTACAATGAGCAGTTCTTC. This codes for CASSDTTSGLAGHRSYNEQFF.

The chain links TRBV15 to TRBJ2-6, with D unclear. CDR3 length equals 15 residues. Between the trimmed V and J ends, which lost 0 bases and 0 bases, there was a span of 3 bases. The germline V gene encodes CDR1 LNHNV and CDR2 YYDKDF (reference sequence). CDR3 sequence: CATSRDRSGANVLTF. Here the CDR3 DNA reads TGTGCCACCAGCAGAGATCGCTCTGGGGCCAACGTCCTGACTTTC.

With respect to this clone: At one boundary the junction diverges from the germline segment, which might be a read error. The genes are TRBV10-3 and TRBJ2-7; no clear D gene. Per the germline V gene, CDR1 is ENHRY and CDR2 is SYGVKD. The CDR3 is 11 residues long. Written as DNA, the CDR3 is TGTGCCAGCAGTTACGGGTACGAGCAGTACTTC. It yields the protein CASSYGYEQYF.

The chain has TRBV28 and TRBJ2-2, with TRBD2 as a possible D gene (5 bases). Trimming took off 6 bases at V and 6 bases at J, with 14 bases between the two ends. The CDR3 has 14 amino acids. The V gene's germline CDR1 is MDHEN and CDR2 SYDVKM. The CDR3 loop is CASSPERAPGELFF. CDR3 in DNA: TGTGCCAGCAGCCCGGAGAGGGCACCCGGGGAGCTGTTTTTT.

The V call is TRBV10-3, the J call TRBJ2-2, with 12 bases aligning to TRBD1. Per germline, CDR1 ENHRY and CDR2 SYGVKD. This CDR3 is 15 amino acids long. J was trimmed by 2 bases and V by 8 bases; bases with no gene match: 3. CDR3 amino acids: CAIPGTGGNTGELFF. For the CDR3, the DNA is TGTGCCATCCCAGGGACAGGGGGCAACACCGGGGAGCTGTTTTTT.

This clone was counted a single time. The V and J genes are TRBV29-1 and TRBJ2-1; a possible D gene is TRBD2 (6 bases). This CDR3 has 15 amino acids. Germline CDR1 SQVTM, CDR2 ANQGSEA. V was pared by 3 bases and J by 3 bases, with 15 bases between. The CDR3 sequence is CSVDAGGGYYNEQFF. CDR3 sequence (DNA): TGCAGCGTTGATGCCGGGGGAGGCTACTACAATGAGCAGTTCTTC.

The chain is built from TRBV19 and TRBJ1-5, with TRBD1 identical over 7 bases. This CDR3 has 16 residues. V was clipped by 1 base and J by 4 bases; unmatched bases: 7. Germline CDR1 and CDR2: LNHDA and SQIVND (reference sequence). The CDR3 reads CASSIVSTGRNQPQHF. The CDR3 DNA reads TGTGCCAGTAGTATAGTATCGACAGGGCGAAATCAGCCCCAGCATTTT.

V usage is TRBV11-2 and J usage is TRBJ1-4; D might be TRBD1 (6 bases). V was trimmed by 4 bases and J by 8 bases, leaving 20 bases between them. This CDR3 contains 16 residues. CDR1 is SGHAT, CDR2 FQNNGV, per germline. For the CDR3, the DNA is TGTGCCAGCAGCTGGGGACCTCAGGGGCTGGGCGAAAAACTGTTTTTT. It specifies CASSWGPQGLGEKLFF. Based on the CDR3 plus reference TRBV11-2 and TRBJ1-4, the full variable domain is EAGVAQSPRYKIIEKRQSVAFWCNPISGHATLYWYQQILGQGPKLLIQFQNNGVVDDSQLPKDRFSAERLKGVDSTLKIQPAKLEDSAVYLCASSWGPQGLGEKLFFGSGTQLSVL.

The chain is built from TRBV11-2 and TRBJ1-1; D gene uncertain. The CDR3 runs to 14 residues. V gave up 8 bases and J gave up 1 base, with 14 bases separating them. Germline lookup yields CDR1 SGHAT and CDR2 FQNNGV. As DNA, the CDR3 is TGTGCCAGCCGTCACTATGGATGGAACACTGAAGCTTTCTTT. This encodes CASRHYGWNTEAFF.

This clone was counted between two and nine times. Other nucleotide sequences from this sample produce the same CDR3. The chain carries TRBV19 and TRBJ1-1; TRBD1 matches 8 bases. In germline, CDR1 is LNHDA, CDR2 SQIVND (reference sequence). V gave up 4 bases and J gave up 1 base; unmatched junction bases: 2. This CDR3 spans 14 amino acids. The CDR3 DNA is TGTGCCAGTAGTACGGACAGGGAGAACACTGAAGCTTTCTTT. This encodes CASSTDRENTEAFF.

The chain employs TRBV30 and TRBJ1-2; no definite D call. Germline CDR1 GTSNPN, CDR2 SVGIG (reference sequence). The CDR3 extends over 12 amino acids. Trimming cost V 4 bases and J 6 bases, with 12 bases left between them. Here the CDR3 reads CAWTAALDGYTF. For the CDR3, the DNA is TGTGCCTGGACGGCGGCGCTGGATGGCTACACCTTC.

As regards this clone: Additional DNA sequences in this sample encode the identical CDR3. The V and J genes are TRBV18 and TRBJ2-7, with 8 bases that match TRBD2. CDR1 and CDR2 from the germline V gene are KGHSH and LQKENI. V shed 3 bases, J shed 2 bases, and the junction held 9 bases outside the gene matches. The CDR3 sequence is 16 residues long. The CDR3 DNA follows: TGTGCCAGCTCACCCCCTTCGGGGGGGGGAACCTACGAGCAGTACTTC. Amino acid sequence: CASSPPSGGGTYEQYF.

The chain carries TRBV5-1 and TRBJ2-2, with a weak D call TRBD2 (6 bases). Germline V gives CDR1 SGHRS, CDR2 YFSETQ. V lost 5 bases, J lost 7 bases, and 15 bases lay in between. This CDR3 has 14 residues. The CDR3 bases are TGCGCCAGCAGGGGCGGAGGGCTAAGCGGGGAGCTGTTTTTT. Translated, it gives CASRGGGLSGELFF.

V usage is TRBV5-1 and J usage is TRBJ1-5; D is undetermined. V was pared by 0 bases and J by 3 bases, with 10 bases between. The CDR3 covers 15 residues. Germline-derived CDR1 and CDR2 are SGHRS and YFSETQ. The CDR3 is CASSLESGFNQPQHF. The CDR3 DNA reads TGCGCCAGCAGCTTGGAGTCAGGATTCAATCAGCCCCAGCATTTT.

The genes are TRBV25-1 and TRBJ2-5, with 10 bases identical to TRBD1. The end of the DNA is better explained by TRBJ2-7, so the J call may be wrong. The CDR3 consists of 14 residues. CDR1 and CDR2 from the germline V gene are MGHDK and SYGVNS. DNA of the CDR3: TGTGCCAGCAGTGAGACAGGGGGCGTTTACGAGCAGTACTTC. Translated: CASSETGGVYEQYF.

The chain links TRBV4-3 to TRBJ2-2; no reliable D call. CDR1 and CDR2 (germline): LGHNA, YSLEER. CDR3 length: 15 amino acids. V was clipped by 1 base and J by 3 bases, with 9 bases between them. This chain's CDR3 is CASSQAWLDTGELFF. CDR3 coding DNA: TGCGCCAGCAGCCAAGCCTGGTTAGACACCGGGGAGCTGTTTTTT.

V is TRBV7-8 and J is TRBJ2-7; D is possibly TRBD2 (6 bases). Between the trimmed V and J ends, which lost 1 base and 3 bases, there was a span of 10 bases. The length of the CDR3 is 14 residues. Germline CDR1 and CDR2: SGHVS and FQNEAQ. CDR3 sequence reads: CASSLGADYYEQYF. CDR3 DNA: TGTGCCAGCAGCTTAGGGGCGGACTACTACGAGCAGTACTTC. Complete variable domain (other parts from reference TRBV7-8 and TRBJ2-7): GAGVSQSPRYKVAKRGQDVALRCDPISGHVSLFWYQQALGQGPEFLTYFQNEAQLDKSGLPSDRFFAERPEGSVSTLKIQRTQQEDSAVYLCASSLGADYYEQYFGPGTRLTVT.

The V call is TRBV2, the J call TRBJ1-3; no definite D call. CDR1 and CDR2 (germline): SNHLY, FYNNEI. V lost 0 bases to trimming and J lost 0 bases, with 12 bases between them. This CDR3 comprises 17 residues. CDR3 DNA sequence: TGTGCCAGCAGTGAAGCGCGGGGAAAACACTCTGGAAACACCATATATTTT. Amino acids: CASSEARGKHSGNTIYF.

This clone has a handful of counts. The chain uses TRBV18 and TRBJ2-7; 8 bases are a match to TRBD1. This CDR3 has 15 residues. The germline V gene has CDR1 KGHSH and CDR2 LQKENI. The J segment lost 4 bases and the V segment lost 3 bases, leaving 8 bases of the junction unmatched. The CDR3 spells CASSPGTGTGYEQYF. DNA of the CDR3: TGTGCCAGCTCACCCGGGACAGGAACAGGTTACGAGCAGTACTTC.

The chain combines TRBV10-1 with TRBJ1-6; 7 bases line up with TRBD1. CDR3 length: 13 residues. Germline-derived CDR1 and CDR2 are WNHNN and SYGVQD (reference sequence). With 6 bases clipped from V and 9 bases from J, the junction kept 5 bases outside the gene matches. The CDR3 bases are TGCGCCAGCAGATTCAACAGGGGTTCACCCCTCCACTTT. Protein: CASRFNRGSPLHF.

This chain links TRBV5-1 with TRBJ2-7, with 8 nucleotides matching TRBD2. CDR1 and CDR2 (germline): SGHRS, YFSETQ. This CDR3 contains 14 residues. The junction had 7 bases not matched to a gene; V was cut back by 1 base and J by 7 bases. The CDR3: CASSLNPGGEEQYF. CDR3 bases: TGCGCCAGCAGCTTGAACCCCGGGGGGGAGGAGCAGTACTTC.